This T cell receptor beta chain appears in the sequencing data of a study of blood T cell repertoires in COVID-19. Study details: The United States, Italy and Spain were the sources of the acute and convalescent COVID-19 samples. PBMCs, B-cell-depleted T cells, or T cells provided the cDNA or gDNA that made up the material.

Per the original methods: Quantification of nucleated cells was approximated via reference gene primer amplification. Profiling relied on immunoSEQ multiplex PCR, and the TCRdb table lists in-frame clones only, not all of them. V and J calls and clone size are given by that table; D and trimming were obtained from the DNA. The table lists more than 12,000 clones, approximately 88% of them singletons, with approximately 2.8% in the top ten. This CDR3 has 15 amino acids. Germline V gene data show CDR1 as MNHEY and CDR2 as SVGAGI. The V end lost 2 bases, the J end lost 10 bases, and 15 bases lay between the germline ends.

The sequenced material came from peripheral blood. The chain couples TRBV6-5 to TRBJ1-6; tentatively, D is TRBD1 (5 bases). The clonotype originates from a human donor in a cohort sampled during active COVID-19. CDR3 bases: TGTGCCAGCAGTTACGGTCGGCAGGGTGGATCACCCCTCCACTTT. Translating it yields CASSYGRQGGSPLHF.